The present TCR beta chain was sequenced within a study of blood T cells in healthy people across ages. Notes on the study in general: Nothing was known about donor CMV status, and this possibly confounded expanded clonotype changes.

With regard to this clonotype: Its antigen is currently unknown.

Sample-barcoded 5' priming and a J-beta primer mix drove a second PCR of roughly 6 to 12 cycles. Via MiXCR, TCRdb re-called the 5' RACE reads, giving one row per CDR3 protein. Of some 700,000 distinct CDR3 sequences in the sample, 20% to 25% are singletons; the top ten hold less than 25%. The CDR3 length is 16 residues. From germline, CDR1 is SGDLS and CDR2 YYNGEE. After removal of 4 bases from V and 0 bases from J, the junction contained 7 bases not matched to a gene. This sequence joins TRBV9 and TRBJ2-1, with 7 bases identical to TRBD2. This receptor was identified in a man in his 70s in good health. The sequenced material came from blood. CDR3 sequence: CASSLAGTISYNEQFF. Here the CDR3 DNA reads TGTGCCAGCAGCCTCGCCGGGACTATCTCCTACAATGAGCAGTTCTTC.